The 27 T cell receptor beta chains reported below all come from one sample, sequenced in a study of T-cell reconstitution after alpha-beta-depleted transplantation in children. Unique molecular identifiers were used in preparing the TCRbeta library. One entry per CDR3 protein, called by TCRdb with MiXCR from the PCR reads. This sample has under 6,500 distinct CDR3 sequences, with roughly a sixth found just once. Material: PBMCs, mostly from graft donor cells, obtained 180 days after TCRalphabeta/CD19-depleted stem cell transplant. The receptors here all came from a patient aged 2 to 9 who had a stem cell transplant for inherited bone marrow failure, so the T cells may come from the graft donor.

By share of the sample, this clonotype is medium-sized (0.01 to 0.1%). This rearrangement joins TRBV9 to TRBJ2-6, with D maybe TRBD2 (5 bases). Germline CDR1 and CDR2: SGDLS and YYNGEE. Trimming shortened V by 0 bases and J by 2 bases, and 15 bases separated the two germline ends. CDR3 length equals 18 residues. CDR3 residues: CASSVVRVPLPGANVLTF. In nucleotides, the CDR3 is TGTGCCAGCAGCGTAGTGAGGGTGCCTCTTCCTGGGGCCAACGTCCTGACTTTC.

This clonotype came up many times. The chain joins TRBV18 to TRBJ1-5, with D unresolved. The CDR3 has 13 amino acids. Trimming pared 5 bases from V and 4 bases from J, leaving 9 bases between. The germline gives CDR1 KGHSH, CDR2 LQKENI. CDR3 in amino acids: CASSLGSNQPQHF. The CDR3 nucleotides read TGTGCCAGCTCATTGGGGTCTAATCAGCCCCAGCATTTT.

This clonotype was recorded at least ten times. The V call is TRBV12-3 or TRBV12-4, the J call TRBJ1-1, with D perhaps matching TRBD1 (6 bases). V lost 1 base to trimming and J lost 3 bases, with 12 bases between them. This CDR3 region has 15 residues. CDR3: CASSLGGAWDTEAFF. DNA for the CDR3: TGTGCCAGCAGTTTAGGGGGGGCGTGGGACACTGAAGCTTTCTTT.

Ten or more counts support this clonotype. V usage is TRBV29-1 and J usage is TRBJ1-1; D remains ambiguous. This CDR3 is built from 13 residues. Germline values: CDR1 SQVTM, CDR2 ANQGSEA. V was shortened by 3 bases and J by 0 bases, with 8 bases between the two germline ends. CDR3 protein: CSVDRSMNTEAFF. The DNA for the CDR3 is TGCAGCGTTGACAGGTCCATGAACACTGAAGCTTTCTTT.

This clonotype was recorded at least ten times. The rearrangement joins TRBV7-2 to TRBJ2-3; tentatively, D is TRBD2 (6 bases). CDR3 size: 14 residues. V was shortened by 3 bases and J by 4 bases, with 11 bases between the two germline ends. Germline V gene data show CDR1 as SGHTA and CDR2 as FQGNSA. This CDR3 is CASSLRGRSDTQYF. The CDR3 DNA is TGTGCCAGCAGCTTGCGTGGGAGGTCAGATACGCAGTATTTT.

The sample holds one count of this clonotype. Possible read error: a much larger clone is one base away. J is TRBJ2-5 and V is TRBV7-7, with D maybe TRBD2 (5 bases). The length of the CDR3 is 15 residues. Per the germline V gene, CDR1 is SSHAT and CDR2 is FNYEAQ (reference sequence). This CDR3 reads CASSPGLAAEETRCF. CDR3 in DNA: TGTGCTAGCAGCCCTGGACTGGCGGCAGAGGAGACCCGGTGCTTC.

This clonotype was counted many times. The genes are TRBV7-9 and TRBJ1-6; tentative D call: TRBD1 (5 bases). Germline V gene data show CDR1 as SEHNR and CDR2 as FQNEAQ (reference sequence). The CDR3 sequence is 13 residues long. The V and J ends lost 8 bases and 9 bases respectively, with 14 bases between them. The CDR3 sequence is CASGGQGGSPLHF. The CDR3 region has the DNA TGTGCCAGCGGAGGGCAGGGCGGTTCACCCCTCCACTTT.

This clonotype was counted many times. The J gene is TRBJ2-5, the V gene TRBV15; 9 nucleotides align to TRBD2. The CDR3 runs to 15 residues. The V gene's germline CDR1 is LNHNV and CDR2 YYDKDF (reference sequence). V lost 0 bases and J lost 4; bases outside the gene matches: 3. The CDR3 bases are TGTGCCACCAGCAGAGAACCGACTAGCGGAGAGACCCAGTACTTC. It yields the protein CATSREPTSGETQYF. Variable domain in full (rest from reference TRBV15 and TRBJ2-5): DAMVIQNPRYQVTQFGKPVTLSCSQTLNHNVMYWYQQKSSQAPKLLFHYYDKDFNNEADTPDNFQSRRPNTSFCFLDIRSPGLGDTAMYLCATSREPTSGETQYFGPGTRLLVL.

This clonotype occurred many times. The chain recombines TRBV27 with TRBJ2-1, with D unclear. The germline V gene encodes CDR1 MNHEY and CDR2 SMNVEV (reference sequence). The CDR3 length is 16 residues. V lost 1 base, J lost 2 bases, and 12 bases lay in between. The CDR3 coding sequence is TGTGCCAGCAGTTTATTCCCTAAGGCGGCCTACAATGAGCAGTTCTTC. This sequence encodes CASSLFPKAAYNEQFF.

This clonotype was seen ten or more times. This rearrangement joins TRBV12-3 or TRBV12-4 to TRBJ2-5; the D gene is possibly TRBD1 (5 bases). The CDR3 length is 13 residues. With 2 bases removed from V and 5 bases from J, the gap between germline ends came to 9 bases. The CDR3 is CASSLQDKETQYF. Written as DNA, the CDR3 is TGTGCCAGCAGTTTACAGGACAAGGAGACCCAGTACTTC.

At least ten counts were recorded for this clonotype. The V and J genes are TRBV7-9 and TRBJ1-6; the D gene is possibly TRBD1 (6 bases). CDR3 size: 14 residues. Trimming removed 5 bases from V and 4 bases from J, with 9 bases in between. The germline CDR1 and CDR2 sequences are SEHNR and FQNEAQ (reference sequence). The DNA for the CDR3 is TGTGCCAGCAGCGCGGGACAATATAATTCACCCCTCCACTTT. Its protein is CASSAGQYNSPLHF.

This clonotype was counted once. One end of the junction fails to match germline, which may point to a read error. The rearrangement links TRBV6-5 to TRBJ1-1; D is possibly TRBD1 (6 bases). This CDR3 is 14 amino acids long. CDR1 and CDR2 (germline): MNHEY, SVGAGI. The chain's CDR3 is CASSLNRVKTEAFF. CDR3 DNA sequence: TGTGCCAGCAGTTTAAACAGGGTGAAAACTGAAGCTTTCTTT.

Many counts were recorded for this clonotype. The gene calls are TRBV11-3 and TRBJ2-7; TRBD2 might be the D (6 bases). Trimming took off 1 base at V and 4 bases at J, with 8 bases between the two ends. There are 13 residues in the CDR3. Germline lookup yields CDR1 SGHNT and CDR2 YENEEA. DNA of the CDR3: TGTGCCAGCAGCTTAGGCGCGGGATACGAGCAGTACTTC. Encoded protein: CASSLGAGYEQYF. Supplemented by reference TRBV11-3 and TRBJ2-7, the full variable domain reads EAGVVQSPRYKIIEKKQPVAFWCNPISGHNTLYWYLQNLGQGPELLIRYENEEAVDDSQLPKDRFSAERLKGVDSTLKIQPAELGDSAVYLCASSLGAGYEQYFGPGTRLTVT.

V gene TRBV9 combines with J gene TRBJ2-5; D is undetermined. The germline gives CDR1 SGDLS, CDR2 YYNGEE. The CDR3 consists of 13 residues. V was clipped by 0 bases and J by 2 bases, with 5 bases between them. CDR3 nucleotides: TGTGCCAGCAGCGTAGACACGCAAGAGACCCAGTACTTC. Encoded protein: CASSVDTQETQYF.

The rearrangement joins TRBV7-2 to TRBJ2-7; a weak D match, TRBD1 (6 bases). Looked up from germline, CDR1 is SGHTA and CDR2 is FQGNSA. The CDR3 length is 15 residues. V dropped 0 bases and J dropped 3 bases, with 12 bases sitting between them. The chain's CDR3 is CASSLARLQGYEQYF. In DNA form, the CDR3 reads TGTGCCAGCAGCTTAGCGCGGTTACAGGGCTACGAGCAGTACTTC.

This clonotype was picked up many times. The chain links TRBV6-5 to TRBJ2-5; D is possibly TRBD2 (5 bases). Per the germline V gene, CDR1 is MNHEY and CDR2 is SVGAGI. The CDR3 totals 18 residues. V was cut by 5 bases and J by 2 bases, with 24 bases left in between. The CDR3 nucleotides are TGTGCCAGCAGTCGTGTAGTGGGTGCGGCGGGCAAACAAGAGACCCAGTACTTC. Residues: CASSRVVGAAGKQETQYF.

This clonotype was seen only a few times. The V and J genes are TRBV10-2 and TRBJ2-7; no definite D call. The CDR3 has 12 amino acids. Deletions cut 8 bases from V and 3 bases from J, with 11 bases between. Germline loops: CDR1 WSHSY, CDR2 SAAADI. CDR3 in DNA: TGCGCCAGCCGAGCCGGAAACTACGAGCAGTACTTC. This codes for CASRAGNYEQYF.

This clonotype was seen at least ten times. CDR3 sequence reads: CASSLAAGIGYGYTF. In nucleotides, the CDR3 is TGTGCCAGCAGCTTAGCGGCAGGGATCGGGTATGGCTACACCTTC. The V gene is TRBV7-9, the J gene TRBJ1-2, with D possibly TRBD1 on 5 matching bases. CDR1 is SEHNR, CDR2 FQNEAQ, per germline (reference sequence). The germline V and J ends were trimmed by 0 bases and 5 bases, with 13 bases remaining between them. The CDR3 totals 15 residues.

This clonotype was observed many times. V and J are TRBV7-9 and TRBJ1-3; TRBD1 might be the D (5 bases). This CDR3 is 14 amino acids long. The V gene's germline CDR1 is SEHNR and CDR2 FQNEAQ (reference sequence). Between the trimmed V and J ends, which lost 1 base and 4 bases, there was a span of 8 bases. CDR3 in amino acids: CASSLGGTGNTIYF. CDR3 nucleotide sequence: TGTGCCAGCAGCTTAGGTGGGACCGGAAACACCATATATTTT.

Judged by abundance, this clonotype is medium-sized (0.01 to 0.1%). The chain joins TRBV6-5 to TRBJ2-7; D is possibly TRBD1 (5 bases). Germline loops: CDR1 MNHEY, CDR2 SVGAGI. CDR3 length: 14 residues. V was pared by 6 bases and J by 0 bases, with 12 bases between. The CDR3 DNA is TGTGCCAGCAGACCCGGACACGTCTCCTACGAGCAGTACTTC. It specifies CASRPGHVSYEQYF.

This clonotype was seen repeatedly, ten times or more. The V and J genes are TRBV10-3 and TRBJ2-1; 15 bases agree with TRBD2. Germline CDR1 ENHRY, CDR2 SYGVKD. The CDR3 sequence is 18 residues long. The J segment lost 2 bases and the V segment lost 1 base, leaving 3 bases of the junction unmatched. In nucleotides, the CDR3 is TGTGCCATCAGTGAGTGGTGGACTAGCGGGAGGGCCTACAATGAGCAGTTCTTC. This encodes CAISEWWTSGRAYNEQFF.

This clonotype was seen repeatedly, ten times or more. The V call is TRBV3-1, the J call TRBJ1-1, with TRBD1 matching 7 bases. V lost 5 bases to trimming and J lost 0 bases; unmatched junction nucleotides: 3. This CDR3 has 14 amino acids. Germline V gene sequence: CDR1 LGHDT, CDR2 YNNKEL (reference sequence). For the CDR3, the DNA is TGTGCCAGCAGCTTGGGACAGTTGAACACTGAAGCTTTCTTT. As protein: CASSLGQLNTEAFF.

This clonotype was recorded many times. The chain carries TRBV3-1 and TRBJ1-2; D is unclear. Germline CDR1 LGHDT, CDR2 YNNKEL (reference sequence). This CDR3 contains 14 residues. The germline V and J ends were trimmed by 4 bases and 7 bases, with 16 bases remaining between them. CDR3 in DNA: TGTGCCAGCAGCCTGCGGGAGGGTCTGGGTGGCTACACCTTC. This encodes CASSLREGLGGYTF.

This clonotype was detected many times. This CDR3 reads CASSFLWGMGSYEQYF. Written as DNA, the CDR3 is TGTGCCAGCAGTTTTCTTTGGGGCATGGGCTCCTACGAGCAGTACTTC. The rearrangement joins TRBV27 to TRBJ2-7, with a tentative D call TRBD1 (5 bases). The CDR3 sequence is 16 residues long. The V end was cut by 3 bases, the J end by 0 bases, with 15 bases between. CDR1 and CDR2 from the germline V gene are MNHEY and SMNVEV (reference sequence).

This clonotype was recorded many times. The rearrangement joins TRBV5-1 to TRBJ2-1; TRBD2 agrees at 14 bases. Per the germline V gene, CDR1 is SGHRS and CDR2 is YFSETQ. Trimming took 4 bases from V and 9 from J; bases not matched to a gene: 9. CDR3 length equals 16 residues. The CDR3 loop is CASSPSPGLAGVEQFF. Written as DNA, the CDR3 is TGCGCCAGCAGCCCATCCCCGGGACTAGCGGGAGTTGAGCAGTTCTTC.

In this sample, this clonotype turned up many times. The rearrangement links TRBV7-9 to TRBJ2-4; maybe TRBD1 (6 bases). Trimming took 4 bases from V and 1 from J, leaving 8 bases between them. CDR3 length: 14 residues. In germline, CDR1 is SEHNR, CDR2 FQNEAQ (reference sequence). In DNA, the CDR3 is TGTGCCAGCAGCTCTCAGGGGGCCAAAAACATTCAGTACTTC. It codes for CASSSQGAKNIQYF.

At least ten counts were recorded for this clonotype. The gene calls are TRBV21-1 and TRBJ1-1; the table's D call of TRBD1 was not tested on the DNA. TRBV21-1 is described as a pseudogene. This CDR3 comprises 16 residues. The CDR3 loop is CASSFPPGTGDAEAFF. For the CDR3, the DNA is TGTGCCAGCAGCTTCCCCCCCGGGACAGGGGACGCTGAAGCTTTCTTT.